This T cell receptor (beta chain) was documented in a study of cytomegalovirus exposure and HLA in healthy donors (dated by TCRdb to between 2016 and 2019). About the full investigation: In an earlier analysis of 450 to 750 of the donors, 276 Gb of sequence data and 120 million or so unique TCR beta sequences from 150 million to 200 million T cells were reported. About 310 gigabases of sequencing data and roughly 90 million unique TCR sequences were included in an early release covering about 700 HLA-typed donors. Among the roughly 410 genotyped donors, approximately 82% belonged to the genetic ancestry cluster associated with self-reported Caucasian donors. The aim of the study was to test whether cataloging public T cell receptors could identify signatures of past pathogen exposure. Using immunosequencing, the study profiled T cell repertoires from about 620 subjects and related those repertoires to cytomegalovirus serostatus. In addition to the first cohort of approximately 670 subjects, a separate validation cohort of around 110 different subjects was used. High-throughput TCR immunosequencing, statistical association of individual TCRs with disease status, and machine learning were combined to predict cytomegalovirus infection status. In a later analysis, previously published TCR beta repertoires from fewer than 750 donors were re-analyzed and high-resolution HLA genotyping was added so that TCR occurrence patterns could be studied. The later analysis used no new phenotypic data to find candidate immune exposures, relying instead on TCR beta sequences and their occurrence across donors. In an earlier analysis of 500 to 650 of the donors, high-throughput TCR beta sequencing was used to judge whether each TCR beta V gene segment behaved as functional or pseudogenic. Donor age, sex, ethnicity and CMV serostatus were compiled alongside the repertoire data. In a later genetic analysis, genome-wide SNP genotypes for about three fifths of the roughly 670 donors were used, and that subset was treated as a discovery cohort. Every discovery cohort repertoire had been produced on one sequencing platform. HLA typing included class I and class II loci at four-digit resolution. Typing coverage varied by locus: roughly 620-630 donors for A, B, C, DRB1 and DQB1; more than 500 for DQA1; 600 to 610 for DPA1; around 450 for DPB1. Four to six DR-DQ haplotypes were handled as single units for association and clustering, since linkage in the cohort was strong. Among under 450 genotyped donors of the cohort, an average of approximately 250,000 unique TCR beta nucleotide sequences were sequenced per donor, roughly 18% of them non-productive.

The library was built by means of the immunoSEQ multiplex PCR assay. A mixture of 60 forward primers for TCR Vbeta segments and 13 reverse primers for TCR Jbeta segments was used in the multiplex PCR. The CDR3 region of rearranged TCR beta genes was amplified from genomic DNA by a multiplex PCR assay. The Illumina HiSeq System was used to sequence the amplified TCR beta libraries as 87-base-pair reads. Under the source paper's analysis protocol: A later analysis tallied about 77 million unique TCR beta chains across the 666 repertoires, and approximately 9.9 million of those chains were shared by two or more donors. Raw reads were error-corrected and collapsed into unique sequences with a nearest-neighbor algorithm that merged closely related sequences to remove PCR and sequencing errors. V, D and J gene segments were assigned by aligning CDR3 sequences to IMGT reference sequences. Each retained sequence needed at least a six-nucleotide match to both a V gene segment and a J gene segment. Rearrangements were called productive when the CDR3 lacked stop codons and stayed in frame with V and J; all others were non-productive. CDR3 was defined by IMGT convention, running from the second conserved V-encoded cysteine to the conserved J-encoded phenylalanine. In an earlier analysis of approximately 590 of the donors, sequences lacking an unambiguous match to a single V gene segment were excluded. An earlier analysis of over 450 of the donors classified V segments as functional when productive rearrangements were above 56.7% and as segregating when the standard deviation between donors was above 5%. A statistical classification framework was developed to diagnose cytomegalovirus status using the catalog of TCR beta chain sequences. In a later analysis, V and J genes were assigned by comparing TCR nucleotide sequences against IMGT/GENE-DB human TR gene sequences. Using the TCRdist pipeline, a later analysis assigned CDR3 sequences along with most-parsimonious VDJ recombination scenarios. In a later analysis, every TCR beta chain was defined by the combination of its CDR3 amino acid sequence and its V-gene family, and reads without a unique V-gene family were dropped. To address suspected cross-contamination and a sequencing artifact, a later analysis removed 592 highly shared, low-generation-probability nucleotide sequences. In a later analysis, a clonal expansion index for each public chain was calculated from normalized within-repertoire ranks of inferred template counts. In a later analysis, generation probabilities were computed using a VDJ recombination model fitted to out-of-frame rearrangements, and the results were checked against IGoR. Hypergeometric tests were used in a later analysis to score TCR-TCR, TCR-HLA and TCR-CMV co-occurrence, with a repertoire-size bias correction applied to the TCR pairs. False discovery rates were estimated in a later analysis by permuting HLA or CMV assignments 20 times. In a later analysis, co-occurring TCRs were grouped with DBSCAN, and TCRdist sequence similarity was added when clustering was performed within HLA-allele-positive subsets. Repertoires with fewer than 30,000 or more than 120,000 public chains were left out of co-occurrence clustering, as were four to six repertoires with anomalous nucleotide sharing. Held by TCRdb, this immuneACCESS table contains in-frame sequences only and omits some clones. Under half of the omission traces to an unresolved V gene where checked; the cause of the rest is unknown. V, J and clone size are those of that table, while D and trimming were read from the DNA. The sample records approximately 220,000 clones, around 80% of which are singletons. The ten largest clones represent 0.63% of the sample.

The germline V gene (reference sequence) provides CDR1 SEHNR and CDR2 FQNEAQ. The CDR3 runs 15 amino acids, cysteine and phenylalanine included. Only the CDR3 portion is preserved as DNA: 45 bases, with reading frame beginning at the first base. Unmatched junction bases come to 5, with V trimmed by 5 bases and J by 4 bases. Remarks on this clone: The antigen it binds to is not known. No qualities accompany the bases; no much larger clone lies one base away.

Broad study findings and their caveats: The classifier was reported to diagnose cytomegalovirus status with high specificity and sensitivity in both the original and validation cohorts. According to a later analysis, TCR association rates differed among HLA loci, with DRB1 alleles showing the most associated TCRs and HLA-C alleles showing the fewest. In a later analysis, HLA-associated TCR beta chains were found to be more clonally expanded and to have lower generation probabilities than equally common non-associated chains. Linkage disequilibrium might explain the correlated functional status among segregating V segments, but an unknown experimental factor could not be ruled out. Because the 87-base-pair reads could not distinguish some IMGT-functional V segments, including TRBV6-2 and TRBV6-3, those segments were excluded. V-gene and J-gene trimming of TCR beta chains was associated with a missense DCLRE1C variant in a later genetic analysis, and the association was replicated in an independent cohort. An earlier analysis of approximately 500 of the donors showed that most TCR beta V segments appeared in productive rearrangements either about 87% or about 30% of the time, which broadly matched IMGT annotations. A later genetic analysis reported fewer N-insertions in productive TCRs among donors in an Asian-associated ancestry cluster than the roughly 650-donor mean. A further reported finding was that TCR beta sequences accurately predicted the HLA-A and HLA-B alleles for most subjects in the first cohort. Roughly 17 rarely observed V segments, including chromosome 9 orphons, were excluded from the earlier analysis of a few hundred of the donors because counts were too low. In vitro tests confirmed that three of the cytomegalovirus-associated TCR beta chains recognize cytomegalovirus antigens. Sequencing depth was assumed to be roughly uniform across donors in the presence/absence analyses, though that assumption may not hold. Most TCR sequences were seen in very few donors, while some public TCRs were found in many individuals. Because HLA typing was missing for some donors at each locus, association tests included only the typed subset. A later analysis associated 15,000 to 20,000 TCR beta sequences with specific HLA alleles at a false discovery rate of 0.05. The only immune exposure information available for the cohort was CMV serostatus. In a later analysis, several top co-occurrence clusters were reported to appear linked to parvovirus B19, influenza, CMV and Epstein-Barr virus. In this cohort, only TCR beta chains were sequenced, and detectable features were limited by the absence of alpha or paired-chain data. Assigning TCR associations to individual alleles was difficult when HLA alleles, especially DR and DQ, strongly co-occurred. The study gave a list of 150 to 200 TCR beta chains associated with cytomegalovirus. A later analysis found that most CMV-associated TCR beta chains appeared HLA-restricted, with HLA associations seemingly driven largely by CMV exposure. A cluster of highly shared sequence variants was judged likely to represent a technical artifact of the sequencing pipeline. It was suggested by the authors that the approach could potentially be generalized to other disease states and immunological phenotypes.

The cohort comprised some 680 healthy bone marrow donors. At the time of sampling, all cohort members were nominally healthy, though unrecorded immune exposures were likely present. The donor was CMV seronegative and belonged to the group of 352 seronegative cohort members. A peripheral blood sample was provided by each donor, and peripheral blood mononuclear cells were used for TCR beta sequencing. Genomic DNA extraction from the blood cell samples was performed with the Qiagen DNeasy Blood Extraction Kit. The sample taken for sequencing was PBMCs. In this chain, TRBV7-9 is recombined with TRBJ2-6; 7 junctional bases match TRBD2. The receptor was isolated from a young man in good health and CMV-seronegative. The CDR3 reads CASSPAGWGANVLTF. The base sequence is TGTGCCAGCAGCCCAGCGGGGTGGGGGGCCAACGTCCTGACTTTC.